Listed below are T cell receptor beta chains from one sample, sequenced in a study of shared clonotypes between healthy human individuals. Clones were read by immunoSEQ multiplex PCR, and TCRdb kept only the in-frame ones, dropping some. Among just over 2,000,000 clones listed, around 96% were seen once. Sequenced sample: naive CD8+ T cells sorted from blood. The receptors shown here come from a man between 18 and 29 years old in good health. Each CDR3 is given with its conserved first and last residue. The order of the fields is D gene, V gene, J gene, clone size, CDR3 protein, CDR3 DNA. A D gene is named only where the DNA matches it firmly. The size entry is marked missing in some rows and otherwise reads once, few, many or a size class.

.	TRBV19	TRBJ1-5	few	CASSIVGNQPQHF	TGTGCCAGTAGTATAGTTGGCAATCAGCCCCAGCATTTT
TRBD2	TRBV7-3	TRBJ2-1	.	CASSPTPGTSGAEEQFF	TGTGCCAGCAGCCCAACACCCGGGACTAGCGGGGCGGAGGAGCAGTTCTTC
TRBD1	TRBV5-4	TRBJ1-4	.	CASSPTGQGSEKLFF	TGTGCCAGCAGCCCTACGGGACAGGGGAGTGAAAAACTGTTTTTT
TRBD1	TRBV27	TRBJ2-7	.	CASSSPGQGFDEQYF	TGTGCCAGCAGTTCCCCGGGACAGGGGTTCGACGAGCAGTACTTC
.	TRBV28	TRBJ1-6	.	CASSLLQGNSPLHF	TGTGCCAGCAGTTTATTGCAGGGAAATTCACCCCTCCACTTT
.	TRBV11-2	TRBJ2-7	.	CASSLAQAPIYEQYF	TGTGCCAGCAGCTTAGCGCAGGCGCCGATTTACGAGCAGTACTTC
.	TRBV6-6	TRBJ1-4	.	CASSYPRGGNNEKLFF	TGTGCCAGCAGTTACCCCCGGGGGGGCAACAATGAAAAACTGTTTTTT
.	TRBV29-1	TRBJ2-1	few	CSVLDGTIHEQFF	TGCAGCGTCCTAGACGGGACAATACATGAGCAGTTCTTC
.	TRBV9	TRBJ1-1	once	CASSPLAGHGHEAFF	TGTGCCAGCAGCCCCCTGGCAGGGCATGGACATGAAGCTTTCTTT
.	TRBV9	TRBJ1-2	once	CASSLGPDGSYGYTF	TGTGCCAGCAGCTTGGGACCGGATGGGAGCTATGGCTACACCTTC
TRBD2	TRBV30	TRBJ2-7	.	CAWSVGAGPSYEQYF	TGTGCCTGGAGTGTAGGAGCGGGGCCCTCCTACGAGCAGTACTTC
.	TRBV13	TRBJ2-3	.	CASSLRRSTDTQYF	TGTGCCAGCAGCCTAAGGAGGAGCACAGATACGCAGTATTTT
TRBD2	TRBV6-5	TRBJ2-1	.	CASSSSGGYNEQFF	TGTGCCAGCAGTTCTAGCGGGGGCTACAATGAGCAGTTCTTC